A selection of T cell receptor beta chains follows, all from one sample in a study of cytomegalovirus exposure and HLA in healthy donors. Repertoires were generated with immunoSEQ multiplex PCR, while TCRdb's copy carries only in-frame clones and drops some. The repertoire holds about 180,000 clones, around 80% seen once, with 1.5% to 2% in the top ten. Sequencing was performed on PBMCs. These receptors were collected from a woman aged 25-40 years in good health and CMV-seronegative. Each CDR3 is given with its conserved first and last residue. A D gene is named only where the DNA matches it firmly. The size of a clone is reported for some rows only, either as once, few or many, or as a class for expanded clones.

j_call: TRBJ2-1; clone_size: -; v_call: TRBV15; d_call: TRBD1; cdr3_nt: TGTGCCACCAGCAGTCTTCCCCGGGACAGGGTTGGCAATGAGCAGTTCTTC; cdr3_aa: CATSSLPRDRVGNEQFF
j_call: TRBJ2-3; clone_size: once; v_call: TRBV27; d_call: -; cdr3_nt: TGTGCCAGCAGTCAGGGACTCCTAAGCACAGATACGCAGTATTTT; cdr3_aa: CASSQGLLSTDTQYF
j_call: TRBJ2-1; clone_size: -; v_call: TRBV7-6; d_call: TRBD1; cdr3_nt: TGTGCCAGCAGCTTAGCTCCTATGGGACAGGGTCTCTACAATGAGCAGTTCTTC; cdr3_aa: CASSLAPMGQGLYNEQFF
j_call: TRBJ1-1; clone_size: -; v_call: TRBV5-4; d_call: -; cdr3_nt: TGTGCCAGCAGCTTGGCCGGGATTCTGAACACTGAAGCTTTCTTT; cdr3_aa: CASSLAGILNTEAFF
j_call: TRBJ2-1; clone_size: -; v_call: TRBV9; d_call: TRBD2; cdr3_nt: TGTGCCAGCAGCGTAATCCCCCTGTGGACTAGCGACTCCTACAATGAGCAGTTCTTC; cdr3_aa: CASSVIPLWTSDSYNEQFF
j_call: TRBJ1-1; clone_size: -; v_call: TRBV30; d_call: TRBD1; cdr3_nt: TGTGCCTGGAGTAGGGGGCTTGACACTGAAGCTTTCTTT; cdr3_aa: CAWSRGLDTEAFF
j_call: TRBJ2-7; clone_size: -; v_call: TRBV29-1; d_call: -; cdr3_nt: TGCAGCGCTGTCCTCGGCGAGCAGTACTTC; cdr3_aa: CSAVLGEQYF
j_call: TRBJ2-5; clone_size: once; v_call: TRBV19; d_call: TRBD1; cdr3_nt: TGTGCCAGTAGTTCACAGGACAGGGGGGAGACCCAGTACTTC; cdr3_aa: CASSSQDRGETQYF
j_call: TRBJ1-2; clone_size: -; v_call: TRBV5-4; d_call: TRBD1; cdr3_nt: TGTGCCAGCAGCCGACAGGGTAAAGCCTATGGCTACACCTTC; cdr3_aa: CASSRQGKAYGYTF
j_call: TRBJ2-5; clone_size: -; v_call: TRBV5-4; d_call: TRBD2; cdr3_nt: TGTGCCAGCAGCCCCAGACTAGCGGGGGGGCAAGAGACCCAGTACTTC; cdr3_aa: CASSPRLAGGQETQYF
j_call: TRBJ2-5; clone_size: -; v_call: TRBV19; d_call: TRBD2; cdr3_nt: TGTGCCAGTAGGGGGACTAGCGGGGCCCAGTACTTC; cdr3_aa: CASRGTSGAQYF
j_call: TRBJ1-1; clone_size: few; v_call: TRBV5-1; d_call: -; cdr3_nt: TGCGCCAGCAGCACGGACGGGAGACTTGGGGACACTGAAGCTTTCTTT; cdr3_aa: CASSTDGRLGDTEAFF
j_call: TRBJ1-4; clone_size: once; v_call: TRBV7-9; d_call: TRBD1; cdr3_nt: TGTGCCAGCAGCCCCACACAGGGGGAGGATGAAAAACTGTTTTTT; cdr3_aa: CASSPTQGEDEKLFF
j_call: TRBJ1-6; clone_size: -; v_call: TRBV5-6; d_call: TRBD1; cdr3_nt: TGTGCCAGCAGCTTTGACAGGGCGGGTTCACCCCTCCACTTT; cdr3_aa: CASSFDRAGSPLHF
j_call: TRBJ2-1; clone_size: few; v_call: TRBV5-1; d_call: TRBD2; cdr3_nt: TGCGCCAGCAGCACTATGACTAGCGAAGATGAGCAGTTCTTC; cdr3_aa: CASSTMTSEDEQFF
j_call: TRBJ1-2; clone_size: -; v_call: TRBV9; d_call: TRBD1; cdr3_nt: TGTGCCCTACAGGGGGGGGTCTTTGGGTATGGCTACACCTTC; cdr3_aa: CALQGGVFGYGYTF
j_call: TRBJ1-2; clone_size: -; v_call: TRBV7-2; d_call: TRBD1; cdr3_nt: TGTGCCAGCAGCTTCGCCGGGACAGAGTATGGCTACACCTTC; cdr3_aa: CASSFAGTEYGYTF
j_call: TRBJ1-1; clone_size: few; v_call: TRBV5-6; d_call: TRBD1; cdr3_nt: TGTGCCAGCAGCGCAACGGGACAGGGCCACACTGAAGCTTTCTTT; cdr3_aa: CASSATGQGHTEAFF
j_call: TRBJ2-7; clone_size: -; v_call: TRBV4-1; d_call: -; cdr3_nt: TGCGCCAGCAGCCAATTACAGGGCATCTCCTACGAGCAGTACTTC; cdr3_aa: CASSQLQGISYEQYF
j_call: TRBJ1-4; clone_size: -; v_call: TRBV6-6; d_call: -; cdr3_nt: TGTGCCAGCAGACCCTCCGGGGGGGGCTTGGAAAAACTGTTTTTT; cdr3_aa: CASRPSGGGLEKLFF
j_call: TRBJ2-7; clone_size: -; v_call: TRBV9; d_call: -; cdr3_nt: TGTGCCAGCAGCGTAGGGGGAGGGGGCTACGAGCAGTACTTC; cdr3_aa: CASSVGGGGYEQYF
j_call: TRBJ2-2; clone_size: few; v_call: TRBV9; d_call: -; cdr3_nt: TGTGCCAGCAGTCAACCCAGGGGACGAGGGCGGGACACCGGGGAGCTGTTTTTT; cdr3_aa: CASSQPRGRGRDTGELFF